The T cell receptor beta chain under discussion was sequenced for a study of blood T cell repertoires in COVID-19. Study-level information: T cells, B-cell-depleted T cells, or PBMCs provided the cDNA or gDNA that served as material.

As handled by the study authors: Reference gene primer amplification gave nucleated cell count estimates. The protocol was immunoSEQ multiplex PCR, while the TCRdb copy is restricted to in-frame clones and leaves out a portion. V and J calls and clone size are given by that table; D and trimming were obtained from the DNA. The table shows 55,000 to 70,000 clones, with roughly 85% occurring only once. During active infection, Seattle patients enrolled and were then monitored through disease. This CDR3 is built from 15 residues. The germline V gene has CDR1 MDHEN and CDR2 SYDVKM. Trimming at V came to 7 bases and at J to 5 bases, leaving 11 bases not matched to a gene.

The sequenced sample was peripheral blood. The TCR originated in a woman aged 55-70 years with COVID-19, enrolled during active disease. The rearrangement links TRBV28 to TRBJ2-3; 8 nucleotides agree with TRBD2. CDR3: CASTVGLAGRDTQYF. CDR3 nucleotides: TGTGCCAGCACCGTCGGGCTAGCGGGTAGAGATACGCAGTATTTT.